These 7 T cell receptor beta chains were all obtained from the same sample, sequenced in a study of T cell changes during pregnancy in multiple sclerosis. Using immunoSEQ multiplex PCR, the repertoire was profiled, and TCRdb retains in-frame clones only, with some absent. The sample records tens of thousands of clones, 80% to 95% being singletons. The sequencing used peripheral blood, collected in the first trimester of pregnancy. These receptors all stem from a female donor in good health, enrolled as a control in a pregnancy study.

V and J are TRBV25-1 and TRBJ2-7, with 7 bases matching TRBD1. Germline lookup yields CDR1 MGHDK and CDR2 SYGVNS. The CDR3 is made up of 15 amino acids. The junction had 11 bases not matched to a gene; V was cut back by 4 bases and J by 5 bases. The CDR3 sequence: CASSARGSSHNEQYF. In nucleotides, the CDR3 is TGTGCCAGCAGTGCCAGGGGGTCCTCGCACAACGAGCAGTACTTC.

This rearrangement joins TRBV7-6 to TRBJ1-5; no firm D call. The germline CDR1 and CDR2 sequences are SGHVS and FNYEAQ. The ends were cut back, 3 bases at V and 5 bases at J, with 8 bases in the middle. CDR3 length equals 13 residues. CDR3 in DNA: TGTGCCAGCAGCTTCTCCGGGGATCAGCCCCAGCATTTT. Translating it yields CASSFSGDQPQHF.

V and J are TRBV4-1 and TRBJ2-1; 8 bases agree with TRBD2. CDR1 and CDR2 (germline): MGHRA, YSYEKL. The CDR3 has 15 amino acids. V dropped 1 base and J dropped 8; count of bases not matched to a gene: 7. CDR3 protein: CASSQVGAGAHEQFF. The DNA for the CDR3 is TGCGCCAGCAGCCAAGTCGGAGCGGGAGCGCATGAGCAGTTCTTC.

This sequence joins TRBV6-5 and TRBJ1-1; D is unresolved. Trimming removed 7 bases at V and 3 bases at J, with 12 bases between. CDR1 and CDR2 (germline): MNHEY, SVGAGI. The CDR3 consists of 13 residues. The CDR3 reads CASTRPGYTEAFF. In nucleotides, the CDR3 is TGTGCCAGCACCCGACCGGGGTACACTGAAGCTTTCTTT.

The CDR3 loop reads CASSPPRDRGREQYF. The CDR3 DNA reads TGTGCCAGCTCACCACCCCGGGACAGGGGTCGCGAGCAGTACTTC. The J gene is TRBJ2-7, the V gene TRBV18; 10 nucleotides match TRBD1. The CDR3 loop spans 15 amino acids. The germline CDR1 and CDR2 sequences are KGHSH and LQKENI. The V gene end was trimmed by 0 bases and the J gene end by 6 bases; junction bases not matched to a gene: 5.

This chain joins TRBV28 and TRBJ2-1; D ambiguous. V was cut by 5 bases and J by 5 bases, with 4 bases left in between. CDR1 is MDHEN, CDR2 SYDVKM, per germline. This CDR3 has 11 amino acids. The CDR3 spells CASSVNNEQFF. DNA of the CDR3: TGTGCCAGCAGTGTAAACAATGAGCAGTTCTTC.

The chain employs TRBV2 and TRBJ2-7; tentative D call: TRBD1 (6 bases). CDR1 is SNHLY and CDR2 is FYNNEI in the germline V gene. V dropped 5 bases and J dropped 3 bases, with 17 bases sitting between them. The CDR3 is 15 residues long. CDR3 loop: CASSKTGPSNYEQYF. The CDR3 DNA sequence: TGTGCCAGCAGTAAGACAGGCCCTTCGAACTACGAGCAGTACTTC.